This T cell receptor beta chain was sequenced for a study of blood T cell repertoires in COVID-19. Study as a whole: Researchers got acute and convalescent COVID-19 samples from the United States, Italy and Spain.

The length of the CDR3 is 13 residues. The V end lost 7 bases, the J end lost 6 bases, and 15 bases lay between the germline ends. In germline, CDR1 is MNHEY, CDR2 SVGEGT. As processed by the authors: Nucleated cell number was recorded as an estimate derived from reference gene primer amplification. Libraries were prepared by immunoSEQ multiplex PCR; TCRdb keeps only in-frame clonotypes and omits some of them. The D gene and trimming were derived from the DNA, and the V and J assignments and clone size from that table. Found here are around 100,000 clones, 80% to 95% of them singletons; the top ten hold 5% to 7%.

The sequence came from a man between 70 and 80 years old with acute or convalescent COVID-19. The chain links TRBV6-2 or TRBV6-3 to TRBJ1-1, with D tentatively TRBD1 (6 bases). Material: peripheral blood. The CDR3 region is CASIPGGAAEAFF. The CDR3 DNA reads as TGTGCCAGCATCCCGGGGGGGGCCGCTGAAGCTTTCTTT.